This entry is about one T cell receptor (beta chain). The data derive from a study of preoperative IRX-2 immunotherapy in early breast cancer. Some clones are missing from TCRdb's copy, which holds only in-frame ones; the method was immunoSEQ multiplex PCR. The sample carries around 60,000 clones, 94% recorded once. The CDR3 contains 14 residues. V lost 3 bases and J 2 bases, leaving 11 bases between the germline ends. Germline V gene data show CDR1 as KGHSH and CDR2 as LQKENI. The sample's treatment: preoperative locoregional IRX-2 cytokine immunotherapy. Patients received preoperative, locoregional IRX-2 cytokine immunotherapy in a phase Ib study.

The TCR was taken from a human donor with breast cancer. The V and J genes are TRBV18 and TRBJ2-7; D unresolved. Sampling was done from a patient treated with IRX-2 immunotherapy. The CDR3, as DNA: TGTGCCAGCTCACCGGGGAACTCCCCCTACGAGCAGTACTTC. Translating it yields CASSPGNSPYEQYF.